This TCR beta chain came from a study of neoadjuvant anti-PD-1 for oral cavity cancer (dated by TCRdb to the early 2020s). Some background on the complete study: Three to four biweekly doses of nivolumab at 3 mg/kg were mostly administered to patients before curative-intent surgical resection. A fourth nivolumab dose was given around day 43 to patients without progression, and definitive surgical resection was performed in those patients on days 50-56. Under RECIST 1.1, a patient counted as a responder if showing complete response, partial response or stable disease, and as a non-responder if showing progression. There were 12 patients in the parent correlative cohort, and the response rate was less than 40%.

In the case of this clone: It has no known antigen specificity. No base qualities exist here, and no much larger clone lies one base off it.

The CDR3 runs 17 residues from the cysteine to the phenylalanine. Only the CDR3 DNA is retained, 51 bases long and in frame from the first base. For deep sequencing, each PBMC sample was run in six replicates, with libraries mostly built from 400 to 550 ng of input genomic DNA. Following the manufacturer's instructions, the team built TCRbeta libraries using the immunoSEQ hsTCRbeta kit. The finished libraries were brought together in one pool at approximately 3 nM, which was then read using an Illumina NovaSeq 6000 S4 flow cell. The original pipeline was this. Raw data preprocessing and quality control were performed with the immunoSEQ Analyzer. The analysis was limited to productive rearrangements, and each clonotype was defined by a unique CDR3 amino acid sequence. Using the R package tcR, the researchers computed the Gini-Simpson index as their estimate of repertoire clonality. Student's t test was used to compare Gini indices, and Pearson correlation was used to assess associations with tumor size change. TCRdb stores this immuneACCESS table with in-frame sequences only. Part of the clones is absent; in the studies checked, under half of the shortfall reflects unresolved V genes, and no reason is known for the rest. V and J calls plus clone size are reproduced from that table; the DNA served to infer D and trimming. For this sample there are over 11,000 clones; 65% to 85% appear just once. 2.2% of the sample is taken by the ten largest.

The paper as a whole reports these results and caveats: Only three patients per response group were included in the TCR analyses, and larger cohorts for validation were called for by the authors. Higher pretreatment blood Treg/Th17 ratios correlated with both higher pretreatment blood TCRbeta clonality and lower post-treatment tumor TCRbeta clonality. After neoadjuvant nivolumab, T cell clonality (Gini index) in PBMCs was significantly higher in non-responders than in responders.

Reading the label with the study, this specimen's time point is: after neoadjuvant nivolumab, at surgical resection. None of the patients had received prior systemic or radiation treatment, and all were newly diagnosed with stage II-IVA oral cavity squamous cell carcinoma. Everyone in the cohort had locally advanced, HPV-negative oral cavity squamous cell carcinoma. No culture maintenance or expansion was done, as the peripheral blood mononuclear cells went straight to analysis. Samples were obtained from a longitudinal correlative study of a single-arm phase II trial of neoadjuvant nivolumab in oral cavity squamous cell carcinoma. Subject-matched pre- and post-treatment PBMCs and tumors from three responders and three non-responders underwent genomic DNA-based TCRbeta sequencing. Peripheral blood mononuclear cells were collected before nivolumab treatment and again after treatment, at the time of surgery. Genomic DNA was isolated from PBMCs using the Maxwell RSC DNA from Cells kit.

This TCR derives from a person between 40 and 79 years old with oral cavity squamous cell carcinoma. In this chain, TRBV21-1 is recombined with TRBJ2-1; the D call in the table, TRBD2, was not verified against the DNA. TRBV21-1 is a pseudogene locus. The material sequenced was PBMCs, taken after nivolumab (anti-PD-1) treatment. The nucleotide sequence reads as follows: TGTGCCAGCAGCAAAGGGGTTAGCGGCGTGAGGGCCTATGAGCAGTTCTTC. Translated, this gives CASSKGVSGVRAYEQFF.